The 18 T cell receptor beta chains below all came from one sample that was sequenced in a study of blood T cell repertoires in COVID-19. Profiling relied on immunoSEQ multiplex PCR, and the TCRdb table lists in-frame clones only, not all of them. In the table there are about 500,000 clones, 89% of which are singletons. Material for sequencing was peripheral blood. All receptors derive from a young man with COVID-19, enrolled during active disease.

This chain joins TRBV2 and TRBJ2-2, with a possible D match to TRBD2 (5 bases). This CDR3 is 16 amino acids long. Germline assignment: CDR1 SNHLY and CDR2 FYNNEI. V dropped 5 bases and J dropped 4 bases, with 17 bases sitting between them. CDR3 protein: CASSSVHGSVTGELFF. The CDR3 DNA is TGTGCCAGCAGTAGTGTCCATGGGAGCGTCACCGGGGAGCTGTTTTTT.

The chain couples TRBV4-1 to TRBJ2-3; D is undetermined. Trimming cost V 2 bases and J 2 bases, with 11 bases left between them. The CDR3 is 15 residues long. Per the germline V gene, CDR1 is MGHRA and CDR2 is YSYEKL. As DNA, the CDR3 is TGCGCCAGCAGCCAACCCGGTATACTCACAGATACGCAGTATTTT. Residues: CASSQPGILTDTQYF.

This sequence joins TRBV27 and TRBJ1-1; 8 nucleotides line up with TRBD1. CDR1 is MNHEY and CDR2 is SMNVEV in the germline V gene (reference sequence). J gave up 4 bases and V 2 bases, and 9 bases lay outside the gene matches. The CDR3 loop spans 16 amino acids. CDR3 residues: CASSLLSGQGGTEAFF. CDR3 coding DNA: TGTGCCAGCAGTTTACTCTCCGGACAGGGCGGCACTGAAGCTTTCTTT.

This sequence joins TRBV2 and TRBJ2-1, with TRBD2 matching over 8 bases. The CDR3 sequence is 17 residues long. From germline, CDR1 is SNHLY and CDR2 FYNNEI. V was clipped by 0 bases and J by 0 bases; unmatched bases: 4. In DNA form, the CDR3 reads TGTGCCAGCAGTGAAGCCAGTGCGGGGGGCTCCTACAATGAGCAGTTCTTC. It yields the protein CASSEASAGGSYNEQFF.

This chain joins TRBV6-6 and TRBJ1-3; maybe TRBD1 (6 bases). The germline gives CDR1 MNHNY, CDR2 SVGAGI (reference sequence). This CDR3 has 14 residues. V dropped 6 bases and J dropped 1 base, with 10 bases sitting between them. Here the CDR3 DNA reads TGTGCCAGCAGCGAGGGGGAATCTGGAAACACCATATATTTT. This encodes CASSEGESGNTIYF.

The rearrangement joins TRBV5-1 to TRBJ2-2; 7 positions agree with TRBD2. From germline, CDR1 is SGHRS and CDR2 YFSETQ. The CDR3 loop spans 16 amino acids. The V and J ends lost 0 bases and 4 bases, in that order; junction bases with no gene match: 6. CDR3 sequence (DNA): TGCGCCAGCAGCTTGGGTCTAGCGGTTGGCACCGGGGAGCTGTTTTTT. Amino acids: CASSLGLAVGTGELFF.

The chain recombines TRBV7-9 with TRBJ2-2, with TRBD2 matching 16 bases. After removal of 5 bases from V and 3 bases from J, the junction contained 9 bases not matched to a gene. The CDR3 has 19 amino acids. In germline, CDR1 is SEHNR, CDR2 FQNEAQ (reference sequence). CDR3 region: CASSLTGTSGGAYTGELFF. The CDR3 nucleotides are TGTGCCAGCAGCCTTACCGGGACTAGCGGGGGGGCCTACACCGGGGAGCTGTTTTTT.

J is TRBJ2-7 and V is TRBV5-1; the D gene is possibly TRBD1 (6 bases). The V gene's germline CDR1 is SGHRS and CDR2 YFSETQ. CDR3 size: 14 residues. Trimming removed 0 bases from V and 7 bases from J, with 14 bases in between. As DNA, the CDR3 is TGCGCCAGCAGCTTGGATGCAGGGGCTGGGGAGCAGTACTTC. Translating it yields CASSLDAGAGEQYF.

The chain carries TRBV7-9 and TRBJ1-6; D is ambiguous. The CDR3 runs to 16 residues. The V and J ends lost 5 bases and 0 bases respectively, with 11 bases between them. Germline V gives CDR1 SEHNR, CDR2 FQNEAQ (reference sequence). CDR3: CASSSTVSSYNSPLHF. CDR3 sequence (DNA): TGTGCCAGCAGCAGTACAGTGAGCTCCTATAATTCACCCCTCCACTTT.

The rearrangement joins TRBV5-5 to TRBJ2-5; TRBD2 aligns across 9 bases. Germline V gene sequence: CDR1 SGHKS, CDR2 YYEKEE (reference sequence). The CDR3 is made up of 14 amino acids. The junction had 6 bases not matched to a gene; V was cut back by 5 bases and J by 4 bases. The CDR3 loop reads CASSSGSVRETQYF. The CDR3 nucleotides are TGTGCCAGCAGTAGCGGGAGTGTGAGAGAGACCCAGTACTTC.

DNA for the CDR3: TGTGCCACCAGTGAGCAGGGGTCCTACGAGCAGTACTTC. This translates into CATSEQGSYEQYF. V gene TRBV24-1 combines with J gene TRBJ2-7, with a possible D match to TRBD1 (6 bases). Trimming took off 4 bases at V and 1 base at J, with 7 bases between the two ends. Per the germline V gene, CDR1 is KGHDR and CDR2 is SFDVKD. This CDR3 spans 13 amino acids.

V usage is TRBV5-6 and J usage is TRBJ2-3; 11 bases map to TRBD2. The CDR3 spans 15 residues. Trimming took 3 bases from V and 9 from J; bases not matched to a gene: 9. CDR1 SGHDT and CDR2 YYEEEE come from the germline V gene. In DNA, the CDR3 is TGTGCCAGCAGCTGGGGGCTAGCGGGGGGCCCCACGCAGTATTTT. Translated, it gives CASSWGLAGGPTQYF.

The chain employs TRBV2 and TRBJ2-1; TRBD2 matches at 10 bases. V lost 6 bases to trimming and J lost 7 bases; unmatched junction nucleotides: 6. The CDR3 sequence is 14 residues long. From germline, CDR1 is SNHLY and CDR2 FYNNEI. CDR3 nucleotides: TGTGCCAGCAGGGGGCTAGCGGGGGTTAATGAGCAGTTCTTC. Encoded protein: CASRGLAGVNEQFF.

The genes are TRBV2 and TRBJ1-2, with D perhaps matching TRBD1 (6 bases). From germline, CDR1 is SNHLY and CDR2 FYNNEI. Between the trimmed V and J ends, which lost 7 bases and 8 bases, there was a span of 17 bases. CDR3 length equals 13 residues. CDR3: CASMGARGWGYTF. The CDR3 nucleotides are TGTGCCAGCATGGGGGCTAGAGGTTGGGGCTACACCTTC.

The chain is built from TRBV7-2 and TRBJ2-3; weak D call: TRBD1 (6 bases). Germline CDR1 reads SGHTA; CDR2 reads FQGNSA. The CDR3 sequence is 16 residues long. V gave up 1 base and J gave up 5 bases, with 16 bases separating them. The DNA for the CDR3 is TGTGCCAGCAGCTTAGGAAGAGACAGGTTAGGAGATACGCAGTATTTT. This sequence encodes CASSLGRDRLGDTQYF.

CDR3 bases: TGTGCCAGCAGTTTGGGACTAGCAGAAGAGCAGTTCTTC. The encoded protein is CASSLGLAEEQFF. This chain connects TRBV6-5 to TRBJ2-1, with 9 bases lining up with TRBD2. This CDR3 spans 13 amino acids. Trimming removed 4 bases from V and 10 bases from J; junction bases left unmatched: 5. Germline CDR1 and CDR2: MNHEY and SVGAGI.

The J gene is TRBJ2-5, the V gene TRBV19; 9 bases map to TRBD1. This CDR3 is 13 amino acids long. With V trimmed by 5 bases and J by 5 bases, 3 bases remained unmatched. CDR1 and CDR2 (germline): LNHDA, SQIVND (reference sequence). The CDR3 DNA reads as TGTGCCAGTAGTCCACAGGGGGCGGAGACCCAGTACTTC. Translated: CASSPQGAETQYF.

This rearrangement joins TRBV20-1 to TRBJ1-1; 7 bases align to TRBD1. Germline loops: CDR1 DFQATT, CDR2 SNEGSKA (reference sequence). The CDR3 spans 11 residues. Losses at the gene ends were 6 bases for V and 8 bases for J; bases not matched to a gene: 6. Here the CDR3 DNA reads TGCAGTGCCCTCAGACAGGGCGAAGCTTTCTTT. Residues: CSALRQGEAFF.